What follows describes a single TCR beta chain. The antigen remains unidentified. Here immunoSEQ multiplex PCR was the method, and the copy in TCRdb shows in-frame clones only, minus some. The sample yields about 2,200,000 clones, about 92% seen once. CD8 cells regarded as naive lacked CD45RO, were positively chosen for CCR7, and omitted terminally differentiated effector memory CD45RA+ cells. All donors were healthy HIV-negative adults lacking recent acute infections or vaccinations. The sample belongs to a study of shared clonotypes between healthy human individuals. Study information: Per-donor plates numbered three CD4 naive, three CD4 memory, two CD8 naive and one CD8 memory. Notes on the study in general: Compared with clonotypes that all four donors shared, non-shared clonotypes had lower generation probabilities. A small donor pool kept down the genetic and exposure-history diversity that was represented.

V gave up 4 bases and J gave up 2 bases, with 13 bases separating them. This CDR3 region has 15 residues. Per germline, CDR1 SGHTS and CDR2 YDEGEE. This clonotype was sampled from a man in his late teens or twenties in good health. Some clones in this sample may be carry-over from other donors' samples. J is TRBJ2-1 and V is TRBV5-8; no firm D call. The specimen sequenced was naive CD8+ T cells from PBMCs. CDR3: CASSPNYGPYNEQFF. The CDR3 nucleotides read TGTGCCAGCAGCCCCAACTACGGACCCTACAATGAGCAGTTCTTC. Full variable domain (remainder filled in from reference TRBV5-8 and TRBJ2-1): EAGVTQSPTHLIKTRGQQATLRCSPISGHTSVYWYQQALGLGLQFLLWYDEGEERNRGNFPPRFSGRQFPNYSSELNVNALELEDSALYLCASSPNYGPYNEQFFGPGTRLTVL.